One and the same sample provided the 11 T cell receptor beta chains below, sequenced in a study of cytotoxic CD8 clonotypes in ibrutinib-treated CLL. The data were produced by immunoSEQ multiplex PCR, yet TCRdb's version contains in-frame clones alone and is incomplete. The sample shows 150,000 or so clones, about 80% of them seen only once. Material: PBMCs, obtained after 24 months of ibrutinib treatment. These receptors all stem from a human donor with chronic lymphocytic leukemia.

The chain uses TRBV28 and TRBJ1-5; possibly TRBD1 for D (6 bases). There are 14 residues in the CDR3. Germline assignment: CDR1 MDHEN and CDR2 SYDVKM. V shed 11 bases and J shed 9 bases, with 23 bases lying between them. The CDR3 DNA sequence: TGTGCCGCCCTCCCGGGACACGGGGAAGGGCCCCAGCATTTT. Protein product: CAALPGHGEGPQHF. The whole variable domain, remainder taken from reference TRBV28 and TRBJ1-5, is DVKVTQSSRYLVKRTGEKVFLECVQDMDHENMFWYRQDPGLGLRLIYFSYDVKMKEKGDIPEGYSVSREKKERFSLILESASTNQTSMYLCAALPGHGEGPQHFGDGTRLSIL.

This clone was detected only a few times. The chain joins TRBV27 to TRBJ2-5; D unclear. CDR1 is MNHEY, CDR2 SMNVEV, per germline (reference sequence). The CDR3 runs to 13 residues. With 6 bases removed from V and 4 bases from J, the gap between germline ends came to 12 bases. CDR3 amino acids: CASRWRDRETQYF. The CDR3, as DNA: TGTGCCAGCAGGTGGCGCGACCGAGAGACCCAGTACTTC.

The chain is built from TRBV7-3 and TRBJ2-2; tentatively, D is TRBD1 (5 bases). Looked up from germline, CDR1 is SGHTA and CDR2 is FQGTGA. The V and J ends lost 5 bases and 0 bases respectively, with 10 bases between them. The CDR3 consists of 15 residues. The CDR3 DNA is TGTGCCAGCAGCGCGCCAGGGACGAACACCGGGGAGCTGTTTTTT. Amino acids: CASSAPGTNTGELFF.

The gene calls are TRBV6-6 and TRBJ1-2; D possibly corresponds to TRBD1 (5 bases). The V gene lost 4 bases and the J gene lost 3 bases, with 12 bases spanning the gap. The CDR3 covers 14 residues. In germline, CDR1 is MNHNY, CDR2 SVGAGI (reference sequence). CDR3 nucleotides: TGTGCCAGCAGTTTAGATCAGGGCTACTATGGCTACACCTTC. Translated: CASSLDQGYYGYTF.

J is TRBJ1-6 and V is TRBV6-1, with D tentatively TRBD1 (5 bases). The length of the CDR3 is 13 residues. The V end lost 10 bases, the J end lost 3 bases, and 10 bases lay between the germline ends. The germline gives CDR1 MNHNS, CDR2 SASEGT. The DNA for the CDR3 is TGTGCCACTGCCAGGGTCTATAATTCACCCCTCCACTTT. This encodes CATARVYNSPLHF.

This clone was seen once. The V gene is TRBV9, the J gene TRBJ2-3, with 7 bases that match TRBD1. After removal of 3 bases from V and 2 bases from J, the junction contained 9 bases not matched to a gene. This CDR3 comprises 16 residues. Germline assignment: CDR1 SGDLS and CDR2 YYNGEE. The CDR3 bases are TGTGCCAGCAGCGACAGACAGGGTGGGTCCACAGATACGCAGTATTTT. This encodes CASSDRQGGSTDTQYF.

V is TRBV29-1 and J is TRBJ2-7, with 7 positions matching TRBD1. This CDR3 comprises 12 residues. The germline V gene has CDR1 SQVTM and CDR2 ANQGSEA. Trimming cost V 6 bases and J 2 bases; bases outside gene matches: 4. The CDR3 sequence is CSVNRGPYEQYF. The CDR3 DNA follows: TGCAGCGTCAACAGGGGCCCCTACGAGCAGTACTTC.

This clone occurred many times. The genes are TRBV18 and TRBJ2-3; D may be TRBD2 (5 bases). CDR3 size: 15 residues. The V end lost 0 bases, the J end lost 5 bases, and 12 bases lay between the germline ends. Per the germline V gene, CDR1 is KGHSH and CDR2 is LQKENI. The chain's CDR3 is CASSPPNGIQDTQYF. The CDR3 DNA reads as TGTGCCAGCTCACCACCGAACGGGATACAAGATACGCAGTATTTT.

The chain couples TRBV2 to TRBJ2-1; TRBD1 matches at 8 bases. The germline V gene encodes CDR1 SNHLY and CDR2 FYNNEI. The CDR3 loop spans 16 amino acids. Trimming cost V 6 bases and J 0 bases; bases outside gene matches: 7. In nucleotides, the CDR3 is TGTGCCAGCAGCGCGGACAGGGACAGCTCCTACAATGAGCAGTTCTTC. This codes for CASSADRDSSYNEQFF.

The V gene is TRBV9, the J gene TRBJ2-7; no clear D gene. Germline loops: CDR1 SGDLS, CDR2 YYNGEE. Trimming cost V 0 bases and J 3 bases, with 10 bases left between them. The CDR3 is made up of 14 amino acids. Here the CDR3 reads CASSVGGGVYEQYF. CDR3 DNA sequence: TGTGCCAGCAGCGTAGGTGGCGGAGTCTACGAGCAGTACTTC.

The chain is built from TRBV19 and TRBJ1-1, with D maybe TRBD1 (6 bases). Trimming shortened V by 0 bases and J by 1 base, and 12 bases separated the two germline ends. CDR1 is LNHDA, CDR2 SQIVND, per germline (reference sequence). The length of the CDR3 is 16 residues. The CDR3 DNA is TGTGCCAGTAGTATAGAGGCAGGGGTGGGGAACACTGAAGCTTTCTTT. This encodes CASSIEAGVGNTEAFF.